The clone carrying this T cell receptor beta chain was observed at least ten times. The germline V and J ends were trimmed by 1 base and 6 bases, with 13 bases remaining between them. The CDR3 covers 14 residues. Germline V lookup: CDR1 SGHAT, CDR2 FQNNGV. The data are from a study of T cells in Graves' hyperthyroidism and ophthalmopathy. A roughly 9.7 ml volume of fresh peripheral blood provided the PBMCs. Amplification targeted TCR beta CDR3 regions from RNA transcripts. Using the HTBI primer set, a first-round RT-PCR was run on the TCR CDR3. MiXCR, run by TCRdb on the multiplex PCR reads, gives a single entry per CDR3 protein. The table shows around 610,000 distinct CDR3 sequences, with about 15% occurring only once.

This clonotype was sampled from a woman between 40 and 50 years old with Graves' ophthalmopathy. V is TRBV11-2 and J is TRBJ2-7; no clear D gene. Sequencing was carried out using blood. As DNA, the CDR3 is TGTGCCAGCAGCTTAGTGGCTAGTTTTCGCGAGCAGTACTTC. The encoded protein is CASSLVASFREQYF.